Listed below are T cell receptor beta chains from one sample, sequenced in a study of blood T cells in healthy people across ages. TCRdb processed the 5' RACE reads anew with MiXCR; each CDR3 protein has one entry. The sample records approximately 1,100,000 distinct CDR3 sequences, less than 50% being singletons. Material: blood. These receptors were taken from a woman between 55 and 75 years old in good health. Both conserved end residues are part of each CDR3. D genes are given only for firm matches. Only some rows state a clone size, as once, few, many or a class for expanded clones.

v_gene,j_gene,d_gene,abundance,CDR3aa,CDR3nt
TRBV10-3,TRBJ2-4,TRBD1,.,CAINEDRVDIQYF,TGTGCCATCAATGAAGACAGGGTGGACATTCAGTACTTC
TRBV20-1,TRBJ1-4,.,.,CSASANEKLFF,TGCAGTGCTTCAGCTAATGAAAAACTGTTTTTT
TRBV12-3/TRBV12-4,TRBJ2-3,.,few,CASSLVGGDLGTDTQYF,TGTGCCAGCAGTTTAGTAGGGGGGGATCTCGGCACAGATACGCAGTATTTT
TRBV3-1,TRBJ1-2,TRBD1,.,CASSTDRANYGYTF,TGTGCCAGCAGCACGGACAGGGCTAACTATGGCTACACCTTC
TRBV2,TRBJ2-7,.,many,CASSEGRQVYDGQYF,TGTGCCAGCAGTGAAGGGCGACAAGTATACGACGGGCAGTACTTC
TRBV7-6,TRBJ2-1,TRBD2,few,CASSLAAQGLASSNEQFF,TGTGCCAGCAGCTTAGCCGCGCAGGGACTAGCTTCGTCCAATGAGCAGTTCTTC
TRBV20-1,TRBJ1-2,.,.,CSAPGTAPYGYTF,TGCAGTGCTCCCGGGACCGCCCCCTATGGCTACACCTTC
TRBV4-2,TRBJ2-7,TRBD2,many,CASSQGAGGLSYEQYF,TGTGCCAGCAGCCAAGGGGCGGGAGGTCTATCCTACGAGCAGTACTTC
TRBV11-1,TRBJ1-1,.,once,CASSHTEGRAEAFF,TGTGCCAGCAGCCATACGGAAGGGAGGGCTGAAGCTTTCTTT
TRBV3-1,TRBJ2-7,.,.,CASSRVTSRPYEQYF,TGTGCCAGCAGCCGGGTAACTAGTCGCCCCTACGAGCAGTACTTC
TRBV29-1,TRBJ2-5,.,few,CSVERGETQYF,TGCAGCGTTGAACGGGGAGAGACCCAGTACTTC
TRBV30,TRBJ2-2,.,.,CAWSAPGELFF,TGTGCCTGGAGTGCCCCGGGGGAGCTGTTTTTT
TRBV9,TRBJ2-1,.,few,CASSQAGFNNEQFF,TGTGCCAGCAGCCAGGCAGGGTTCAACAATGAGCAGTTCTTC
TRBV2,TRBJ2-1,.,.,CASSEGGVGGNEQFF,TGTGCCAGCAGTGAAGGAGGGGTTGGGGGCAATGAGCAGTTCTTC
TRBV5-1,TRBJ2-7,.,.,CASKIGGGSYEQYF,TGCGCCAGCAAGATTGGAGGGGGGTCCTACGAGCAGTACTTC
TRBV3-1,TRBJ1-4,TRBD1,.,CASSQVGTGAREKLFF,TGTGCCAGCAGCCAAGTTGGGACAGGGGCACGGGAAAAACTGTTTTTT
TRBV11-1,TRBJ1-1,.,few,CASSLYAATEAFF,TGTGCCAGCAGCTTATACGCAGCTACTGAAGCTTTCTTT
TRBV5-1,TRBJ2-1,.,.,CASSVEELHEQFF,TGCGCCAGCAGCGTGGAGGAACTCCATGAGCAGTTCTTC
TRBV14,TRBJ1-2,.,.,CASSQVGSYGYTF,TGTGCCAGCAGCCAAGTAGGCTCCTATGGCTACACCTTC
TRBV20-1,TRBJ2-4,.,.,CSARPQGAKNIQYF,TGCAGTGCTAGACCCCAGGGGGCCAAAAACATTCAGTACTTC
TRBV4-1,TRBJ1-1,.,.,CASSQVLTFMNTEAFF,TGCGCCAGCAGCCAAGTGCTGACATTCATGAACACTGAAGCTTTCTTT
TRBV29-1,TRBJ2-5,.,few,CSVGGAQETQYF,TGCAGCGTGGGGGGAGCTCAAGAGACCCAGTACTTC
TRBV6-5,TRBJ2-5,.,.,CASSSTIGIGETQYF,TGTGCCAGCAGTAGCACGATCGGGATAGGAGAGACCCAGTACTTC
TRBV29-1,TRBJ1-2,.,once,CSVEGDILSLGYTF,TGCAGCGTTGAAGGGGACATCCTCTCCCTTGGCTACACCTTC
TRBV13,TRBJ2-7,TRBD2,.,CASSLGSGIYEQYF,TGTGCCAGCAGCTTAGGTAGCGGGATTTACGAGCAGTACTTC
TRBV11-2,TRBJ2-7,TRBD2,.,CASSHGTSEGLYEQYF,TGTGCCAGCAGCCACGGGACTAGCGAGGGACTCTACGAGCAGTACTTC
TRBV6-5,TRBJ2-5,.,few,CASSYSNGGWETQYF,TGTGCCAGCAGTTACTCGAATGGGGGCTGGGAGACCCAGTACTTC
TRBV20-1,TRBJ2-2,.,.,CSAREFRGLNTGELFF,TGCAGTGCTAGAGAGTTCAGGGGACTCAACACCGGGGAGCTGTTTTTT
TRBV6-5,TRBJ2-3,.,.,CASSYGASSPDTQYF,TGTGCCAGCAGTTACGGGGCTAGCTCCCCAGATACGCAGTATTTT
TRBV6-6,TRBJ2-7,TRBD2,.,CASNLGLAPSYEQYF,TGTGCCAGCAACCTCGGACTAGCCCCTTCCTACGAGCAGTACTTC
TRBV10-2,TRBJ2-3,.,.,CASTDTASHTQYF,TGCGCCAGCACAGACACGGCGTCTCATACGCAGTATTTT
TRBV4-1,TRBJ1-2,.,few,CASSQGSQGRMKGYTF,TGCGCCAGCAGCCAAGGCTCCCAAGGGCGAATGAAGGGCTACACCTTC
TRBV7-9,TRBJ2-7,.,many,CASSLGGRVYEQYF,TGTGCCAGCAGCTTAGGTGGCAGGGTCTACGAGCAGTACTTC
TRBV19,TRBJ2-1,TRBD2,.,CASSIRQAGDVDEQFF,TGTGCCAGTAGTATCCGCCAAGCGGGAGATGTCGATGAGCAGTTCTTC
TRBV3-1,TRBJ2-7,TRBD2,few,CASSQTSGLYEQYF,TGTGCCAGCAGCCAAACTAGCGGATTATACGAGCAGTACTTC
TRBV6-1,TRBJ1-4,.,.,CASSEISRGSNEKLFF,TGTGCCAGCAGTGAAATTTCCCGGGGAAGCAATGAAAAACTGTTTTTT